One T cell receptor (beta chain) is described in this entry. This clone was found a few times. The antigen this receptor binds is unknown. No per-base quality is available; no much larger clone lies one base away. The data belong to a study of beta chain features in type 1 diabetes (dated by TCRdb to 2016 to 2019). Broadly, across the study: Patients and healthy donors did not differ in mean age, gender distribution, total cell number or subset yield. In the study, recently diagnosed type 1 diabetes patients and matched healthy donors were compared on the TCRB repertoires of their sorted circulating CD4+ T cell subsets. A total of roughly 100 million sorted cells were examined across all samples, and a strong correlation was observed between cell number per subset and RNA yield. Naive and central memory subsets were obtained from all 30 or so donors, but regulatory and stem cell-like memory subsets were isolated from only 8 patients and 8 healthy donors. What the research found in general, with its limitations: At VDJ recombination sites, type 1 diabetes patients had fewer insertions and more deleted nucleotides, which implies abnormalities in thymic rearrangement. Because cDNA rather than genomic DNA was sequenced, highly expressing activated cells could have been over-represented, although no difference in activation and CD3 levels was found between groups. PCR might favor shorter templates, but patient and control samples were amplified and corrected together, so any skew would affect both groups equally. HLA sub-analyses involved small numbers of individuals, so any influence of HLA type on TCRB rearrangement remained unresolved. The naive, central memory and regulatory TCRB repertoires appeared to resemble one another more closely among patients than among healthy donors. In all four CD4+ subsets, TCRB CDR3 length was moderately but significantly shorter in type 1 diabetes patients.

Each donor gave one peripheral blood draw, averaging roughly 0.11 L, which was collected into heparinised tubes. A BD FACSAria II and a panel including CD45RO, CCR7, CD25, CD127, CD95 and CD27 were used to sort naive, central memory, regulatory and stem cell-like memory CD4+ T cells. Every sorted population had a purity above 95%. PBMCs were separated immediately by Lymphoprep density gradient centrifugation and were stained directly, without being cultured. So that batch effects would be minimized, each experiment stained and sorted samples in pairs, pairing one healthy donor with one patient. Reading the germline V gene gives CDR1 SNHLY and CDR2 FYNNEI. V is reduced by 5 bases and J by 5 bases, leaving a spacing of 12 bases between them. There are 13 amino acids in the CDR3, from cysteine to phenylalanine inclusive. Just the 39-base CDR3 DNA is kept, in frame starting at base 1. The entire isolated RNA was reverse transcribed using the High Capacity cDNA Reverse Transcription Kit, and thus expressed TCRB transcripts were sequenced. Naive, central memory and regulatory T cell samples underwent deep immunoSEQ sequencing, averaging about 3.57 million total reads per sample. Sorted cells were lysed in RLT buffer, and RNA was extracted using DNase-treated RNeasy Micro or Mini kits according to cell number. Each cell subset was processed on its own to prevent cross-contamination, while patient and healthy donor samples were processed together. TCRB sequences were amplified from cDNA with the immunoSEQ multiplex PCR, producing 87-bp fragments spanning the CDR3 region. Amplicons were sequenced on the Illumina HiSeq platform. The authors processed their data as follows. PCR bias was computationally corrected using synthetic template baselines, reads within Hamming distance 2 were collapsed, and singletons that could not be merged were discarded. Reads were aligned against IMGT to assign V, D and J genes, CDR3 length and insertions or deletions at six rearrangement sites. Within each subset, clonotype counts were normalized to sorted cell number, after which true diversity and Gini coefficients were computed with the tcR R package. Repertoire sharing was quantified using the overlap coefficient calculated on TCRB nucleotide sequences. As a proxy for the pre-selection repertoire, out-of-frame TCRB sequences from naive cells were analyzed. Sourced from immuneACCESS, this table was stored by TCRdb with only in-frame sequences that have V and J called. A share of the clones is absent; for the studies checked, an unresolved V gene accounts for under half, and the remainder has no known explanation. For V, J and clone size, that table is used; D and trimming come from the DNA. This sample gives about 330,000 clones in total; approximately 10% of them show up just once. Just over 0.015% of the sample belongs to the ten largest clones.

The V and J segments used are TRBV2 and TRBJ2-5, with TRBD2 tentatively as D gene (5 bases match). Specimen: naive CD4+ T cells from blood. In light of the paper, this sample's cell subset or site label describes: true naive CD4+ T cells. The receptor was derived from a woman in her twenties or thirties in good health. The CDR3 in this case is CASSPTRAETQYF. The DNA sequence is as follows: TGTGCCAGCAGTCCTACTAGGGCGGAGACCCAGTACTTC.